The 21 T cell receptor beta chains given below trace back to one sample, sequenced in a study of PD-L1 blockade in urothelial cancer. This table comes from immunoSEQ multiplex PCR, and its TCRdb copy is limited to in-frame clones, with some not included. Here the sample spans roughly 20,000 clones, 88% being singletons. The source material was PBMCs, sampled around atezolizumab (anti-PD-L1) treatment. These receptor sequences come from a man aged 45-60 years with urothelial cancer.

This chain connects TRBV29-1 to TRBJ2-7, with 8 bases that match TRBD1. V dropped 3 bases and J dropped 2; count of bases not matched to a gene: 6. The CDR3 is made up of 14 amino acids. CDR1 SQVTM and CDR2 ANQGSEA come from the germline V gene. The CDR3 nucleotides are TGCAGCGTTGAGGGTACAGGGGGACCCTACGAGCAGTACTTC. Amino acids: CSVEGTGGPYEQYF.

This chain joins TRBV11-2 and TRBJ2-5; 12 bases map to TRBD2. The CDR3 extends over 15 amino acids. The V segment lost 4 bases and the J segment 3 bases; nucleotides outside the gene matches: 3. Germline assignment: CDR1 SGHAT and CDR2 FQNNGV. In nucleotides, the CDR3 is TGTGCCAGCAGCTCCGGACTAGCGGGAAAAGAGACCCAGTACTTC. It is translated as CASSSGLAGKETQYF.

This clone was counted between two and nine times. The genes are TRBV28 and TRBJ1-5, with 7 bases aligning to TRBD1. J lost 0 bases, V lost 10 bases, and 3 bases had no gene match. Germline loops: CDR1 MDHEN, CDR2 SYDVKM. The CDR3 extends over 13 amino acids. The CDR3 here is CATTGNSNQPQHF. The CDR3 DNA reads TGTGCCACGACAGGGAATAGCAATCAGCCCCAGCATTTT.

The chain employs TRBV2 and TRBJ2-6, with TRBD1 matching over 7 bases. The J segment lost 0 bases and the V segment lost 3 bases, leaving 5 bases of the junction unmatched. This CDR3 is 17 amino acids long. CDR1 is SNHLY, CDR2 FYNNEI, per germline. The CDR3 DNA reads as TGTGCCAGCAGTGAGGGGACAGCATTCTCTGGGGCCAACGTCCTGACTTTC. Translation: CASSEGTAFSGANVLTF.

This chain's CDR3 is CASSPQRAGAPDTQYF. The DNA for the CDR3 is TGCGCCAGCAGCCCTCAGAGAGCGGGAGCGCCAGATACGCAGTATTTT. The chain has TRBV5-1 and TRBJ2-3; 8 bases fit TRBD2. CDR3 size: 16 residues. CDR1 SGHRS and CDR2 YFSETQ come from the germline V gene. V dropped 4 bases and J dropped 4; count of bases not matched to a gene: 11.

CDR3 residues: CASSSGGSTDTQYF. Here the CDR3 DNA reads TGTGCCAGCTCTAGCGGGGGGAGCACAGATACGCAGTATTTT. The chain combines TRBV11-2 with TRBJ2-3, with 11 bases matching TRBD2. Germline V CDR1 and CDR2: SGHAT, FQNNGV. The V and J ends lost 8 bases and 0 bases, in that order; junction bases with no gene match: 1. This CDR3 has 14 amino acids.

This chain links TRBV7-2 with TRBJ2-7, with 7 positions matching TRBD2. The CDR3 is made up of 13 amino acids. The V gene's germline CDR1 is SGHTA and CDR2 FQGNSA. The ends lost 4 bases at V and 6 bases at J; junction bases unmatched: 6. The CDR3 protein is CASSSRASGEQYF. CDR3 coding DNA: TGTGCCAGCAGCTCCCGGGCTAGCGGCGAGCAGTACTTC.

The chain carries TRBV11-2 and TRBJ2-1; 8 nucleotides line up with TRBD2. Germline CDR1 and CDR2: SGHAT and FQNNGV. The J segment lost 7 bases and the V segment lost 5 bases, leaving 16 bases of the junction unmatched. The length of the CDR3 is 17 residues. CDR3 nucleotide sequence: TGTGCCAGCAGCCCCCGCTTAGCGGGAATGGAGCCTAATGAGCAGTTCTTC. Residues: CASSPRLAGMEPNEQFF.

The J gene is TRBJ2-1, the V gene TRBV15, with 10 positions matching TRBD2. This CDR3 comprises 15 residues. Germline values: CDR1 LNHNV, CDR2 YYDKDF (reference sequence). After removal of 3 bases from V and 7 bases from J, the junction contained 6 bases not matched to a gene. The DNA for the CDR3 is TGTGCCACCAGCAGTAAAGCGGGAGGGCCGAATGAGCAGTTCTTC. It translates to CATSSKAGGPNEQFF.

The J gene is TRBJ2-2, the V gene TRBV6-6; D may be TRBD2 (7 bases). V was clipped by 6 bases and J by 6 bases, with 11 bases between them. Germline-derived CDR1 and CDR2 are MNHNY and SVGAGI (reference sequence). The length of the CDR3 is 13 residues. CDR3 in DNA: TGTGCCAGCAGGCCCGGGGGGCCCGGGGAGCTGTTTTTT. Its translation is CASRPGGPGELFF.

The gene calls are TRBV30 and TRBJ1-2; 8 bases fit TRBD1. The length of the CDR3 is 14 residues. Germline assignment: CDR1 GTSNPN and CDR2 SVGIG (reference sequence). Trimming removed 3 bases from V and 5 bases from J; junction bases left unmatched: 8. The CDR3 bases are TGTGCCTGGAGCGGCTTGGACAGGGAATATGGCTACACCTTC. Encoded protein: CAWSGLDREYGYTF.

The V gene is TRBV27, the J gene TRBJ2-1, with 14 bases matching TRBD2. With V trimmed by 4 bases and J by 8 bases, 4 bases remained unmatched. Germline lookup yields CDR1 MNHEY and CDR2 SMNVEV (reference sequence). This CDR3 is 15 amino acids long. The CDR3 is CASSWGTSGSDEQFF. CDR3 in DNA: TGTGCCAGCAGTTGGGGGACTAGCGGGAGTGATGAGCAGTTCTTC.

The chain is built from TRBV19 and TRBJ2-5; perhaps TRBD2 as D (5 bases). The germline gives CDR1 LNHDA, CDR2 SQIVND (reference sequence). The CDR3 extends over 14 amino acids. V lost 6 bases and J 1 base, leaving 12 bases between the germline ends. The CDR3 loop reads CASRTTRLQETQYF. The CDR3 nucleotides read TGTGCCAGTAGGACCACTAGGCTCCAAGAGACCCAGTACTTC.

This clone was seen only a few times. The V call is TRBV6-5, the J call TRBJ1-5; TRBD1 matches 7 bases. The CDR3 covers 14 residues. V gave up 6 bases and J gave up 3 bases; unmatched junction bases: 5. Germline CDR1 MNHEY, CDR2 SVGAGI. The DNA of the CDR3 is TGTGCCAGCAGGATGACAGGGAACAATCAGCCCCAGCATTTT. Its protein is CASRMTGNNQPQHF.

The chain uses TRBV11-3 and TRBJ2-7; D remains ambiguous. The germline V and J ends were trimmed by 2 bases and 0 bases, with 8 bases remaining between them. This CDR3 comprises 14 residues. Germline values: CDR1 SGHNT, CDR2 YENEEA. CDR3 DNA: TGTGCCAGCAGCTTATTCCAGGACTCCTACGAGCAGTACTTC. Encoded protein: CASSLFQDSYEQYF.

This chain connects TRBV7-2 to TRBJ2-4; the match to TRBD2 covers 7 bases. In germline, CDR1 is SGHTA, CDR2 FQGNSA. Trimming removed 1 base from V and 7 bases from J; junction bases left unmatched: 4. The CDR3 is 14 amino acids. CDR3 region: CASSLEAGVNIQYF. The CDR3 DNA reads TGTGCCAGCAGCTTAGAGGCGGGAGTTAACATTCAGTACTTC. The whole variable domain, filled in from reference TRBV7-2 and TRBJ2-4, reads GAGVSQSPSNKVTEKGKDVELRCDPISGHTALYWYRQSLGQGLEFLIYFQGNSAPDKSGLPSDRFSAERTGGSVSTLTIQRTQQEDSAVYLCASSLEAGVNIQYFGAGTRLSVL.

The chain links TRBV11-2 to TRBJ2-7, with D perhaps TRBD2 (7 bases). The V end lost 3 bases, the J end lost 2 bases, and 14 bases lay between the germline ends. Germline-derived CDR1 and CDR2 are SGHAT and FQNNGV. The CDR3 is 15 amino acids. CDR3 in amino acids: CASSFGGGGTYEQYF. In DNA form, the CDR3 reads TGTGCCAGCAGCTTCGGGGGAGGGGGAACCTACGAGCAGTACTTC.

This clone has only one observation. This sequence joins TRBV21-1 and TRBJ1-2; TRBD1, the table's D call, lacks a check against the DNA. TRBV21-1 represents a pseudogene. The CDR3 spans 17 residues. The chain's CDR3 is CASSKDSPDRDWVGYTF. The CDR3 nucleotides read TGTGCCAGCAGCAAGGATAGTCCCGACAGGGACTGGGTTGGCTACACCTTC.

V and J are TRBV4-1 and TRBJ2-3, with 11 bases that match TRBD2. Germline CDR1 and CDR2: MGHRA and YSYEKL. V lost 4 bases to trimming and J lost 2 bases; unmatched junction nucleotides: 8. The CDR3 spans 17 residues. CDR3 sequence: CASSRELAGGFTDTQYF. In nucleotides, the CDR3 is TGCGCCAGCAGCCGGGAGCTAGCGGGGGGTTTCACAGATACGCAGTATTTT.

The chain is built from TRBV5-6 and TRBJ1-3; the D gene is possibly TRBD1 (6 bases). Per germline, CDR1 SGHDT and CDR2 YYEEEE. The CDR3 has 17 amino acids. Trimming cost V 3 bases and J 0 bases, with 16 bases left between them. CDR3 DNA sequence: TGTGCCAGCAGCTCATATAGCGGGGGACACTCTGGAAACACCATATATTTT. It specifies CASSSYSGGHSGNTIYF.

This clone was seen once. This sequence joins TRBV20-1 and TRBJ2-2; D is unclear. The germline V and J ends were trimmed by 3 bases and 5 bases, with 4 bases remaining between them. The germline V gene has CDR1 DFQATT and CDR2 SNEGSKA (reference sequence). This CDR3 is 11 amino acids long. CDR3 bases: TGCAGTGCTAGCGGTACCGGGGAGCTGTTTTTT. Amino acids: CSASGTGELFF.